This T cell receptor beta chain was profiled in a study of OX40 agonist ivuxolimab in advanced cancers. Findings of the study overall: Also present in some nonresponders was a low level of normalized T-cell clonal expansion. What antigens the expanded peripheral T cells recognized was never established.

This clone was found a few times. What it binds is unknown. Clones were sequenced by immunoSEQ multiplex PCR, and TCRdb holds only the in-frame ones, with some missing. The sample includes around 90,000 clones, 90% to 95% seen only once; the top ten take approximately 1.2%. Trimming cost V 5 bases and J 4 bases; bases outside gene matches: 6. Per the germline V gene, CDR1 is SGHRS and CDR2 is YFSETQ. The CDR3 consists of 15 residues. The receptor was derived from an adult with an advanced solid tumor such as melanoma, head and neck, liver or kidney cancer. The chain employs TRBV5-1 and TRBJ2-2; 9 bases align to TRBD2. The source was CD4+ or CD8+ T cells sorted from blood, collected in a trial of the OX40 agonist ivuxolimab. As DNA, the CDR3 is TGCGCCAGCAGTTTAGCGGGAGTGCGCACCGGGGAGCTGTTTTTT. This encodes CASSLAGVRTGELFF.